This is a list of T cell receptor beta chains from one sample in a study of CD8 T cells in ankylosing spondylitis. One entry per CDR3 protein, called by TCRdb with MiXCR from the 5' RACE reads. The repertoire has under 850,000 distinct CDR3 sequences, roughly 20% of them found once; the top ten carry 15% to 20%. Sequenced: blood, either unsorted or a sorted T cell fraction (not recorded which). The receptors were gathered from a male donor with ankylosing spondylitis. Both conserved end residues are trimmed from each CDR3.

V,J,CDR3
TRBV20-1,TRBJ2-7,SAKSLAGTYEQY
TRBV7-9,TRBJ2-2,ASSAPGGNNTGELF
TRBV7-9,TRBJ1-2,ASSLPILTPNYGYT
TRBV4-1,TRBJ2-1,ASSQVGQAYNEQF
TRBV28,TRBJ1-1,ASSTPGRVNTEAF
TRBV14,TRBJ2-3,ASSQDGFPSTDTQY
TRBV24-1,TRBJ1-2,ATSDSSENGYT
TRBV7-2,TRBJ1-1,ASSFGGLLNTEAF
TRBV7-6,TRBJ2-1,ASSLAHSSYNEQF
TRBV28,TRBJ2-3,ASSPTGKTFPSTDTQY
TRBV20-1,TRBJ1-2,SARPHYGYT
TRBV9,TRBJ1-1,ASSVAAENTEAF
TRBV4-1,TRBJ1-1,ASSQEDMNTEAF
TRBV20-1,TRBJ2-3,SARGRLAGIRTDTQY
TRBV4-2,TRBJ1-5,ASSQDQGDIQPQH
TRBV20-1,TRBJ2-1,SARKTSGGSSYNEQF
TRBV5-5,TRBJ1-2,ASSLEAGAGGYT
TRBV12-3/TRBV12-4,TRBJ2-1,ASSRQGLAAYNEQF
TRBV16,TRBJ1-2,ASSQSRTGEEYGYT
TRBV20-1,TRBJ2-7,SAAPLDRATPHEQY
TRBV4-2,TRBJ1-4,ASSQPGQSEKLF
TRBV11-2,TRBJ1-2,ASSPNTDLGGYT
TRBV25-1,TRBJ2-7,ASPGAGGTYEQY
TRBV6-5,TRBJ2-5,ASSYRDSVKETQY
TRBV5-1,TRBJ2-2,ASSLQANTGELF
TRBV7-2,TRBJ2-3,ASSLGYQITDTQY
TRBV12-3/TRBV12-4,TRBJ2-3,ASSPRLAGFTDTQY
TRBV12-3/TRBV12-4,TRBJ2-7,ASSSSGQGYEQY
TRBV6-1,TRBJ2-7,ASRISPDLEQY
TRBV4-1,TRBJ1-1,ASSQPGLREAF
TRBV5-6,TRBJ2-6,ASSSDGANVLT
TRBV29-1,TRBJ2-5,SVSRGEETQY
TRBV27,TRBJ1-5,ASSFQSNQPQH
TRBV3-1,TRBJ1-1,ASSHFGRMNTEAF
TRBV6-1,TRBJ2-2,ASSELQGSGEPF
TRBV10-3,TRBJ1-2,ATLQPGPLNYGYT
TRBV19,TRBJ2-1,ASSIFGGNDEQF
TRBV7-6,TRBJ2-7,ASSLRTGGPLYEQY
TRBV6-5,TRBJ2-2,ASLQGNGELF
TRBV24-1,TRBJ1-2,ATSDLGQGYGYT
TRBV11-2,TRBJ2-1,ASSYSGTDDNEQF
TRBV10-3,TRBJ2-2,AISESASSGELF
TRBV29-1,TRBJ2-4,SVQTDLAKNIQY
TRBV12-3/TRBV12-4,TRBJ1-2,ASSPIPGQGAGYGYT
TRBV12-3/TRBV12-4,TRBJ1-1,ASSLNSHREAF
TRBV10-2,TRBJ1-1,ASRPTGDGTEAF
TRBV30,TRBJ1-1,AWSATVEAF
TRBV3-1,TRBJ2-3,ASSQVGLNTDTQY
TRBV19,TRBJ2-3,ASSAASLTPFTDTQY
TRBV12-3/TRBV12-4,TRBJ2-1,ASSLRWARTKSSYNEQF
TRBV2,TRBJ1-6,ASSEVARGLNSPLH
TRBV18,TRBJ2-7,ASSPRTSFPHEQY
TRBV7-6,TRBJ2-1,ASSAAGGTAANEQF
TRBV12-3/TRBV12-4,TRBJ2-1,ASSLTGTPRGDEQF